This entry concerns a single T cell receptor beta chain. The data were taken from a study of T cell changes during pregnancy in multiple sclerosis. The assay was immunoSEQ multiplex PCR, and TCRdb's table has in-frame clones only and misses some. The data show some 40,000 clones, about nine tenths seen once. The V segment lost 11 bases and the J segment 4 bases; nucleotides outside the gene matches: 5. The CDR3 is made up of 13 amino acids. Germline assignment: CDR1 SEHNR and CDR2 FQNEAQ (reference sequence). This sequence originates from a female donor in good health, enrolled as a control in a pregnancy study. This chain joins TRBV7-9 and TRBJ2-1; 10 bases are shared with TRBD2. The input for sequencing was CD4+ T cells from peripheral blood mononuclear cells, taken in the third trimester of pregnancy. The DNA for the CDR3 is TGTGCCCTAAGCGGGGGGGTTTACAATGAGCAGTTCTTC. Its translation: CALSGGVYNEQFF.